The 9 T cell receptor beta chains reported below all come from one sample, sequenced in a study of beta chain features in type 1 diabetes. Regarding the study as a whole: Shorter TCRB CDR3s, moderately but significantly so, marked every one of the four CD4+ subsets in Type 1 diabetes patients.

Sequenced material consisted of expressed TCRB transcripts (all of the isolated RNA was reverse transcribed). Sequencing was performed with immunoSEQ multiplex PCR; in TCRdb, only in-frame clones are kept and a portion is missing. The sample lists approximately 270,000 clones, more than 13% occurring once. Their antigens remain unidentified. Sequenced sample: naive CD4+ T cells from blood. The origin of the receptors is a man aged 25-40 years with type 1 diabetes.

This clone was seen a few times. This chain uses TRBV5-4 with TRBJ1-1; a weak D match, TRBD1 (5 bases). V was pared by 2 bases and J by 1 base, with 12 bases between. The germline V gene has CDR1 SGHNT and CDR2 YYREEE (reference sequence). The CDR3 loop spans 15 amino acids. The CDR3 spells CASSFRVNENTEAFF. DNA for the CDR3: TGTGCCAGCAGCTTCAGGGTTAATGAGAACACTGAAGCTTTCTTT.

CDR3 region: CASTSPTSGHNEQFF. The CDR3 nucleotides read TGTGCCAGCACCTCCCCCACTAGCGGACACAATGAGCAGTTCTTC. V and J are TRBV5-4 and TRBJ2-1, with 8 bases lining up with TRBD2. V lost 6 bases and J lost 5; bases outside the gene matches: 10. The germline V gene encodes CDR1 SGHNT and CDR2 YYREEE (reference sequence). This CDR3 comprises 15 residues.

This rearrangement joins TRBV15 to TRBJ1-5, with 9 positions matching TRBD1. Per germline, CDR1 LNHNV and CDR2 YYDKDF (reference sequence). This CDR3 comprises 17 residues. The V segment lost 5 bases and the J segment 1 base; nucleotides outside the gene matches: 9. The CDR3 sequence: CATSRYRGLSSNQPQHF. In DNA form, the CDR3 reads TGTGCCACCAGCCGCTACAGGGGGCTTTCGAGCAATCAGCCCCAGCATTTT.

A few counts support this clone. The V and J genes are TRBV6-1 and TRBJ1-2; D unresolved. Germline V gene lookup returns CDR1 MNHNS and CDR2 SASEGT. The CDR3 is 14 amino acids. The V gene lost 4 bases and the J gene lost 7 bases, with 16 bases spanning the gap. In DNA, the CDR3 is TGTGCCAGCAGTGGCACAATACATTGGAGTGGCTACACCTTC. This gives the protein CASSGTIHWSGYTF.

The genes are TRBV19 and TRBJ2-5; 7 bases fit TRBD2. CDR1 and CDR2 (germline): LNHDA, SQIVND (reference sequence). The length of the CDR3 is 14 residues. With 4 bases clipped from V and 2 bases from J, the junction kept 4 bases outside the gene matches. For the CDR3, the DNA is TGTGCCAGTAGTAGCGGGAGATTTCAAGAGACCCAGTACTTC. It specifies CASSSGRFQETQYF.

This clone came up a few times. This chain uses TRBV7-3 with TRBJ2-5; D is uncertain. The V and J ends lost 1 base and 4 bases respectively, with 19 bases between them. Per the germline V gene, CDR1 is SGHTA and CDR2 is FQGTGA. The CDR3 runs to 17 residues. The DNA of the CDR3 is TGTGCCAGCAGCTTAAACTCTATGGCGGTCCTCCGAGAGACCCAGTACTTC. Amino acids: CASSLNSMAVLRETQYF.

This clone was seen a handful of times. In the same sample, other DNA sequences code for this CDR3. The gene calls are TRBV5-1 and TRBJ2-1, with D uncertain. CDR3 length: 13 amino acids. Trimming removed 0 bases from V and 4 bases from J, with 5 bases in between. Germline V gene data show CDR1 as SGHRS and CDR2 as YFSETQ. The CDR3 loop is CASSLGGYNEQFF. The CDR3, as DNA: TGCGCCAGCAGCTTGGGAGGATACAATGAGCAGTTCTTC.

This clone was detected a few times. The chain carries TRBV29-1 and TRBJ2-3; TRBD2 agrees at 8 bases. This CDR3 region has 15 residues. The germline CDR1 and CDR2 sequences are SQVTM and ANQGSEA. V lost 4 bases and J lost 3; bases outside the gene matches: 9. The CDR3 loop is CSVVRGLGVTDTQYF. The CDR3 DNA is TGCAGCGTTGTTCGGGGACTAGGAGTTACAGATACGCAGTATTTT.

V and J are TRBV15 and TRBJ2-5; 9 bases line up with TRBD2. The CDR3 consists of 16 residues. CDR1 and CDR2 from the germline V gene are LNHNV and YYDKDF (reference sequence). V was pared by 1 base and J by 2 bases, with 5 bases of the junction left unmatched. The CDR3 bases are TGTGCCACCAGCAGAGCCCGTACTAGCGGGCAAGAGACCCAGTACTTC. It translates to CATSRARTSGQETQYF.